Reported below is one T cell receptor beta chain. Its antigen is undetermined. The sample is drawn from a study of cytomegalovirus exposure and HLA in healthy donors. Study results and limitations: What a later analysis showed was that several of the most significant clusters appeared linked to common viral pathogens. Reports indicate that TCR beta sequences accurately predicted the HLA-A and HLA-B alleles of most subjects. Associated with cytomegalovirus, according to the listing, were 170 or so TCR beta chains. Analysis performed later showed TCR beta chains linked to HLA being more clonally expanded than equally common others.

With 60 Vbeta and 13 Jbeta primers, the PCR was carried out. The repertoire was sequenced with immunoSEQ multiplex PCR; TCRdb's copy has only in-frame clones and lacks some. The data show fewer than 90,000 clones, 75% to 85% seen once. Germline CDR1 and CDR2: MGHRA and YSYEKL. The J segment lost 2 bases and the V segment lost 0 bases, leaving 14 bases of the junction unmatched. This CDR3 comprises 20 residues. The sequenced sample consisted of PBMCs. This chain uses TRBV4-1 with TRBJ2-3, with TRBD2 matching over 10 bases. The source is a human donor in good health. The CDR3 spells CASSQEQSASGGGSTDTQYF. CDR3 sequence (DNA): TGCGCCAGCAGCCAAGAGCAGTCTGCCAGCGGGGGGGGATCCACAGATACGCAGTATTTT.